This TCR beta chain was sequenced for a study of cytomegalovirus exposure and HLA in healthy donors. Germline values: CDR1 SEHNR, CDR2 FQNEAQ (reference sequence). CDR3 length: 16 amino acids. PCR used 60 Vbeta primers and 13 Jbeta primers. The method was immunoSEQ multiplex PCR; TCRdb's version includes in-frame clones alone and lacks a portion of them. The sample records some 150,000 clones, roughly two thirds being singletons. Notes on this clone: The junction does not match germline at one end; this may be a read error.

The TCR comes from a human donor in good health. Specimen: PBMCs. The chain is built from TRBV7-9 and TRBJ2-5; TRBD2 matches at 11 bases. DNA for the CDR3: TGTTCCAGCAGCCCTGGGGGACTAGCGGACCAAGAGACCCAGTACTTC. As protein: CSSSPGGLADQETQYF.